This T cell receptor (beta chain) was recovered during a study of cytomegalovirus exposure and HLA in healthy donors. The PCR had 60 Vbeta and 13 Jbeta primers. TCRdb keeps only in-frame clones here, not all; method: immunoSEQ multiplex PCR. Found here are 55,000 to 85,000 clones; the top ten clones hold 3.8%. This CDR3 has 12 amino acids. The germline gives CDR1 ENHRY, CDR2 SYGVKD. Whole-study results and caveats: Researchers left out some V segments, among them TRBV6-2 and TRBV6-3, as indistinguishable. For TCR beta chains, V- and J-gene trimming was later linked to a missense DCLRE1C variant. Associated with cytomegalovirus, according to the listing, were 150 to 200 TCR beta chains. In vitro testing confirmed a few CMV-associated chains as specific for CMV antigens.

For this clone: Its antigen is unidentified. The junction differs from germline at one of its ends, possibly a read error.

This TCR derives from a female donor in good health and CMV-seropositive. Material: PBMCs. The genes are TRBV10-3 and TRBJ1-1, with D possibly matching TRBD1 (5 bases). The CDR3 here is CAISDDGGIVGF. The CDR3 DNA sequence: TGTGCCATCAGTGATGACGGGGGGATAGTGGGCTTT.